This T cell receptor beta chain comes out of a study of T cells in localized non-small cell lung cancer. Study conclusions and caveats: The study linked higher blood T cell density to longer overall survival. Adjacent lung had a median about 60 of the 100 largest tumor clones. The greatest T cell clonality was found in uninvolved adjacent lung (higher than in tumor). A single tumor region was sequenced, leaving heterogeneity possible.

Profiled with immunoSEQ multiplex PCR; TCRdb holds only in-frame clones, not every one. The data hold about 75,000 clones, with more than 70% observed a single time. Note on this clone: Its cognate antigen is unknown.

V lost 0 bases, J lost 4 bases, and 3 bases stayed unmatched. The CDR3 extends over 16 amino acids. Germline V gene data show CDR1 as SGDLS and CDR2 as YYNGEE. This receptor was obtained from a female donor over 55 with stage I lung adenocarcinoma. Sequenced here: peripheral blood, sampled before any cancer treatment. The V gene is TRBV9, the J gene TRBJ2-1, with 11 bases fitting TRBD1. The CDR3 reads CASSVEGTGGYNEQFF. CDR3 coding DNA: TGTGCCAGCAGCGTAGAAGGGACAGGGGGATACAATGAGCAGTTCTTC. The full variable domain, in which reference TRBV9 and TRBJ2-1 provide the parts outside the CDR3, is DSGVTQTPKHLITATGQRVTLRCSPRSGDLSVYWYQQSLDQGLQFLIQYYNGEERAKGNILERFSAQQFPDLHSELNLSSLELGDSALYFCASSVEGTGGYNEQFFGPGTRLTVL.